What follows are 6 T cell receptor beta chains derived from one specimen sequenced in a study of tumor-infiltrating lymphocytes in primary liver carcinoma. The template, 450 to 650 ng total RNA, yielded TCR beta cDNA made with a constant-region primer. Slightly modified ARM-PCR with three nested multiplex PCR rounds yielded TCR beta libraries. Primers for the first two PCR rounds were TRBV1-TRBV30 forward primers and a C-beta reverse primer (about 9 cycles per round). TCRdb ran MiXCR on the multiplex PCR reads and lists one entry per CDR3 protein. The sample holds about 200,000 distinct CDR3 sequences; about 82% are singletons and the top ten take approximately 18%. The source material, 20-30 mg of unsorted bulk tissue, was used to co-extract RNA and DNA. The sequencing input was tumor tissue from primary liver carcinoma. The receptor source for this set is a man aged 35-49 years with primary liver carcinoma and hepatitis B virus infection.

As to this clonotype: At one of its ends the junction is not consistent with the germline gene, which may arise from a read error. This chain joins TRBV11-2 and TRBJ2-1, with a tentative D call TRBD2 (5 bases). The CDR3 has 14 residues. The germline CDR1 and CDR2 sequences are SGHAT and FQNNGV. The DNA of the CDR3 is TGTGCCAGCAGATTGTCGGGGTTCGACAATGAGCAATTTTTC. It specifies CASRLSGFDNEQFF.

Notes on this clonotype: This is likely a read error, given that the CDR3 carries no conserved phenylalanine or tryptophan at its end. The DNA is omitted, as the CDR3 cannot be located on it reliably, and the CDR3 follows TCRdb's listing. The chain combines TRBV29-1 with TRBJ2-2; the table gives TRBD1 as D, unverified against the DNA. The CDR3 is 12 amino acids long, termini counted. CDR1 and CDR2 from the germline V gene are SQVTM and ANQGSEA. CDR3 sequence reads: CSVPEGSGELFS.

This clonotype was seen many times. The chain has TRBV6-1 and TRBJ2-1, with 12 nucleotides matching TRBD2. Germline lookup yields CDR1 MNHNS and CDR2 SASEGT. The CDR3 totals 15 residues. V lost 3 bases to trimming and J lost 8 bases; unmatched junction nucleotides: 5. Here the CDR3 reads CASSETSGSSHEQFF. The DNA for the CDR3 is TGTGCCAGCAGTGAGACTAGCGGGAGTTCCCATGAGCAGTTCTTC.

As regards this clonotype: One end of the junction varies from germline; a read error may be responsible. The genes are TRBV11-3 and TRBJ1-5, with TRBD1 as a possible D gene (5 bases). The germline gives CDR1 SGHNT, CDR2 YENEEA. The CDR3 spans 15 residues. The CDR3 protein is CVSSLGPGVAQPQHF. The CDR3 coding sequence is TGTGTCAGCAGCTTAGGTCCGGGGGTGGCTCAGCCCCAGCATTTT.

The rearrangement joins TRBV11-1 to TRBJ2-7, with D perhaps matching TRBD2 (5 bases). The V end lost 1 base, the J end lost 11 bases, and 27 bases lay between the germline ends. Germline V gives CDR1 SGHAT, CDR2 FQDESV (reference sequence). The CDR3 sequence is 17 residues long. The CDR3 loop is CASSLGPAGESTYDEYF. In DNA, the CDR3 is TGTGCCAGCAGCTTAGGGCCGGCGGGTGAAAGCACCTACGATGAGTACTTC.

The table lists this clonotype with a count of one. V is TRBV4-1 and J is TRBJ2-1, with 7 bases lining up with TRBD2. This CDR3 is 18 amino acids long. After removal of 4 bases from V and 1 base from J, the junction contained 13 bases not matched to a gene. The germline V gene has CDR1 MGHRA and CDR2 YSYEKL. The CDR3 DNA reads TGCGCCAGCAGCCGCGCGAAGTCGAGGACTAGTTCCTACAATGAGCAGTTCTTC. Amino acid sequence: CASSRAKSRTSSYNEQFF.